This is a list of T cell receptor beta chains from one sample in a study of T-cell reconstitution after alpha-beta-depleted transplantation in children. TCRdb called the PCR reads again in MiXCR, with one record for every CDR3 protein. The table lists hundreds of thousands of distinct CDR3 sequences, roughly 7.8% of them singletons, with approximately 9.6% in the top ten. The specimen was peripheral blood, collected 360 days after TCRalphabeta/CD19-depleted stem cell transplant. The origin of the receptors is a female patient aged 2-10 years who had a stem cell transplant for Fanconi anemia, so the T cells may come from the graft donor. Both conserved end residues are part of each CDR3. A D gene is named only where the DNA matches it firmly. Clone size appears in some rows only: once, few, many, or a class for an expanded clone.

>many|TRBJ2-3|TRBV11-1|TRBD2
CASSPRGLAGGSTDTQYF
TGTGCCAGCAGCCCCCGCGGACTAGCGGGGGGTAGCACAGATACGCAGTATTTT
>few|TRBJ1-2|TRBV7-9|.
CASSADRNYGYTF
TGTGCCAGCAGCGCCGACAGAAACTATGGCTACACCTTC
>many|TRBJ2-3|TRBV5-5|.
CASSLSPHTDTQYF
TGTGCCAGCAGCTTGTCCCCCCACACAGATACGCAGTATTTT
>many|TRBJ2-3|TRBV5-1|.
CASSLLAQSDTQYF
TGCGCCAGCAGCTTATTAGCGCAGTCAGATACGCAGTATTTT
>.|TRBJ1-4|TRBV5-6|TRBD1
CASSLGTGHEKLFF
TGTGCCAGCAGCTTGGGGACAGGACATGAAAAACTGTTTTTT
>.|TRBJ2-7|TRBV6-5|TRBD1
CASSRGQGNYEQYF
TGTGCCAGCAGCAGGGGACAGGGAAACTACGAGCAGTACTTC
>many|TRBJ2-1|TRBV7-2|.
CASSFRRNEQFF
TGTGCCAGCAGCTTTAGACGAAATGAGCAGTTCTTC
>many|TRBJ2-2|TRBV25-1|.
CASSNEFNEGSYTGELFF
TGTGCCAGCAGTAATGAATTCAATGAGGGATCATACACCGGGGAGCTGTTTTTT
>many|TRBJ2-6|TRBV12-3/TRBV12-4|.
CASSFGGRNGANVLTF
TGTGCCAGCAGTTTCGGGGGAAGAAATGGGGCCAACGTCCTGACTTTC
>many|TRBJ1-1|TRBV29-1|.
CSGAGRQNTEAFF
TGCAGCGGCGCGGGGAGGCAGAACACTGAAGCTTTCTTT
>.|TRBJ1-1|TRBV20-1|.
CSAGVRANTEAFF
TGCAGTGCCGGAGTAAGAGCGAACACTGAAGCTTTCTTT
>many|TRBJ2-5|TRBV5-1|TRBD2
CASREGLAGVETQYF
TGCGCCAGCAGGGAGGGACTAGCGGGAGTTGAGACCCAGTACTTC
>many|TRBJ1-2|TRBV7-9|TRBD1
CASSLLAGGSYGYTF
TGTGCCAGCAGCTTACTGGCAGGGGGCAGCTATGGCTACACCTTC
>many|TRBJ1-3|TRBV29-1|.
CSVASPSGNTIYF
TGCAGCGTTGCCAGCCCTAGTGGAAACACCATATATTTT
>few|TRBJ2-3|TRBV12-3/TRBV12-4|.
CASILGPSTRDTQYF
TGTGCCAGCATCTTGGGTCCCTCGACAAGGGATACGCAGTATTTT
>many|TRBJ2-3|TRBV20-1|TRBD1
CSASGTGGTDTQYF
TGCAGTGCTAGCGGGACAGGGGGCACAGATACGCAGTATTTT
>many|TRBJ1-6|TRBV6-5|.
CASRSIGRGDSPLHF
TGTGCCAGCAGATCAATAGGGAGGGGTGATTCACCCCTCCACTTT
>.|TRBJ2-1|TRBV4-2|TRBD2
CASRTSGGDEQFF
TGTGCCAGCAGGACTAGCGGGGGGGATGAGCAGTTCTTC
>many|TRBJ1-5|TRBV20-1|.
CSASTGQPQHF
TGCAGTGCTTCGACAGGTCAGCCCCAGCATTTT
>few|TRBJ2-3|TRBV15|TRBD2
CATSPAAGQRGGTDTQYF
TGTGCCACCAGCCCCGCGGCGGGACAGCGGGGGGGAACAGATACGCAGTATTTT
>few|TRBJ2-7|TRBV7-9|TRBD2
CASSPGVAGPYEQYF
TGTGCCAGCAGCCCCGGGGTAGCGGGACCCTACGAGCAGTACTTC
>many|TRBJ2-6|TRBV5-1|.
CASSLEVDSSGANVLTF
TGCGCCAGCAGCTTGGAGGTCGACAGCTCTGGGGCCAACGTCCTGACTTTC
>.|TRBJ1-2|TRBV11-2|.
CASSQPTTAFYGYTF
TGTGCCAGCAGCCAACCAACGACAGCCTTCTATGGCTACACCTTC
>many|TRBJ2-2|TRBV12-3/TRBV12-4|TRBD2
CASIFPGGTGELFF
TGTGCCAGCATCTTCCCGGGGGGCACCGGGGAGCTGTTTTTT
>.|TRBJ2-1|TRBV7-6|TRBD2
CASSPRTSFRVELEFF
TGTGCCAGCAGCCCCCGGACTAGCTTCCGAGTTGAGCTGGAGTTCTTC
>few|TRBJ2-2|TRBV7-7|TRBD2
CASSQYGGRGTGELFF
TGTGCCAGCAGCCAGTATGGAGGGAGGGGCACCGGGGAGCTGTTTTTT
>many|TRBJ2-1|TRBV10-3|.
CAISDIQGLYNEQFF
TGTGCCATCAGTGACATCCAAGGGCTATACAATGAGCAGTTCTTC
>many|TRBJ1-4|TRBV20-1|.
CSARDYTGTLEKLFF
TGCAGTGCTAGAGATTATACGGGTACCCTTGAAAAACTGTTTTTT
>many|TRBJ2-2|TRBV4-2|.
CASSRKPGREGTGELFF
TGTGCCAGCAGCCGGAAGCCGGGCAGGGAAGGAACCGGGGAGCTGTTTTTT
>few|TRBJ2-7|TRBV4-1|.
CASSQARIGRRDSYEQYF
TGCGCCAGCAGCCAAGCTAGAATAGGACGTAGGGATTCCTACGAGCAGTACTTC
>many|TRBJ2-1|TRBV20-1|TRBD2
CSARGGEASSYNEQFF
TGCAGTGCCCGCGGGGGGGAAGCAAGCTCCTACAATGAGCAGTTCTTC
>many|TRBJ2-7|TRBV3-1|.
CASSQDRGFYEQYF
TGTGCCAGCAGCCAAGACAGGGGCTTTTACGAGCAGTACTTC
>.|TRBJ1-2|TRBV20-1|TRBD1
CSAGGQDYYGYTF
TGCAGTGCGGGGGGACAGGATTACTATGGCTACACCTTC
>many|TRBJ2-2|TRBV12-3/TRBV12-4|TRBD2
CASSPRGAGVNTGELFF
TGTGCCAGCAGCCCCAGAGGAGCGGGGGTCAACACCGGGGAGCTGTTTTTT
>.|TRBJ2-1|TRBV13|.
CASSSRLRTYNEQFF
TGTGCCAGCAGCTCCAGACTCCGGACCTACAATGAGCAGTTCTTC
>.|TRBJ2-7|TRBV5-5|TRBD1
CASSWVLGQGYEQYF
TGTGCCAGCAGCTGGGTGTTGGGACAGGGTTACGAGCAGTACTTC
>.|TRBJ1-4|TRBV20-1|TRBD1
CSARSPGGAANEKLFF
TGCAGTGCTAGAAGTCCAGGGGGTGCCGCTAATGAAAAACTGTTTTTT
>.|TRBJ2-1|TRBV7-9|.
CASSLDGLGEQFF
TGTGCCAGCAGCTTAGACGGGCTGGGGGAGCAGTTCTTC
>few|TRBJ2-3|TRBV7-8|.
CASSFPVGDTQYF
TGTGCCAGCAGCTTCCCTGTGGGAGATACGCAGTATTTT
>many|TRBJ1-2|TRBV4-1|.
CASSPGTDSNYGYTF
TGCGCCAGCAGCCCAGGGACGGACTCTAACTATGGCTACACCTTC
>many|TRBJ2-3|TRBV7-9|TRBD2
CASSLGDYSTDTQYF
TGTGCCAGCAGCTTAGGGGACTACAGCACAGATACGCAGTATTTT
>many|TRBJ1-1|TRBV5-1|.
CASKAGPMNTEAFF
TGCGCCAGCAAGGCAGGCCCCATGAACACTGAAGCTTTCTTT
>many|TRBJ2-5|TRBV23-1|TRBD1
CASSQSRNHKPGQGVETQYF
TGCGCCAGCAGTCAATCCCGAAATCATAAGCCGGGACAGGGTGTGGAGACCCAGTACTTC
>.|TRBJ2-5|TRBV24-1|.
CATSDPRQGLGGAQYF
TGTGCCACCAGTGACCCCCGACAGGGCTTGGGGGGGGCCCAGTACTTC
>.|TRBJ2-1|TRBV6-4|TRBD2
CASSGQPGLAAYEQFF
TGTGCCAGCAGTGGCCAGCCGGGACTAGCGGCATACGAGCAGTTCTTC
>many|TRBJ1-1|TRBV4-3|TRBD1
CASSQSGGNTEAFF
TGCGCCAGCAGCCAATCAGGGGGTAACACTGAAGCTTTCTTT
>many|TRBJ2-3|TRBV7-2|.
CASSLTPRLVF
TGTGCCAGCAGCTTAACCCCTCGACTGGTCTTT
>many|TRBJ2-5|TRBV28|TRBD1
CASSRQGRKTQYF
TGTGCCAGCAGTCGACAGGGGCGAAAGACCCAGTACTTC
>few|TRBJ1-5|TRBV7-2|.
CASSLRPGRYSNQPQHF
TGTGCCAGCAGCTTACGGCCCGGACGGTATAGCAATCAGCCCCAGCATTTT
>few|TRBJ1-2|TRBV12-3/TRBV12-4|.
CASSLSGSTKVYTF
TGTGCCAGCAGCCTTAGTGGGAGTACAAAGGTCTACACCTTC
>few|TRBJ2-1|TRBV15|.
CATSRDRGLTMSGYF
TGTGCCACCAGCAGAGATCGGGGGTTAACAATGAGCGGTTACTTC
>.|TRBJ2-1|TRBV2|TRBD2
CACWQGLDLEGMTVNEQFF
TGTGCCTGCTGGCAAGGACTAGACCTAGAGGGGATGACAGTCAATGAGCAGTTCTTC
>many|TRBJ2-2|TRBV10-3|TRBD2
CAISEGLGDTGELFF
TGTGCCATCAGTGAGGGACTAGGCGACACCGGGGAGCTGTTTTTT
>many|TRBJ2-5|TRBV12-3/TRBV12-4|.
CASSHRLSLYQETQYF
TGTGCCAGCAGCCATAGGCTTTCTCTCTACCAAGAGACCCAGTACTTC
>few|TRBJ2-5|TRBV7-3|TRBD2
CASSRGEAETQYF
TGTGCCAGCAGCCGGGGGGAGGCAGAGACCCAGTACTTC